This T cell receptor (beta chain) was recovered during a study of T cells in Graves' hyperthyroidism and ophthalmopathy. Regarding the study as a whole: Separating ophthalmopathy from stable hyperthyroidism was achieved by a 13 V-J model. Also found in blood were most expanded thyroid clonotypes above 0.001.

This clonotype was detected only a few times. The target antigen is unknown. Researchers amplified the TCR beta CDR3 regions from RNA transcripts. HTBI primers were used for first-round RT-PCR of the TCR CDR3. TCRdb reprocessed the multiplex PCR reads via MiXCR and lists one record per CDR3 protein. The table shows approximately 300,000 distinct CDR3 sequences, with around 16% occurring only once. The CDR3 is 14 residues long. The germline gives CDR1 LNHDA, CDR2 SQIVND (reference sequence). Trimming took off 5 bases at V and 2 bases at J, with 11 bases between the two ends. Thyroid ultrasound, orbital computed tomography, clinical symptoms, and serum thyroxine and TRAb underpinned diagnoses.

Sample: blood. The clonotype was recovered from a man younger than 40 with Graves' hyperthyroidism. The genes are TRBV19 and TRBJ2-3; D possibly uses TRBD1 or TRBD2 (5 bases each). The CDR3 region has the DNA TGTGCCAGTAGTGATGGGGACGCCACAGATACGCAGTATTTT. Its translation: CASSDGDATDTQYF.